A selection of T cell receptor beta chains follows, all from one sample in a study of glioma-infiltrating T cells after dendritic cell vaccination. Method: immunoSEQ multiplex PCR; TCRdb's copy keeps in-frame clones and lacks some. In the table there are 100,000 or so clones, roughly 89% of which are singletons. The starting material was blood, obtained after dendritic cell vaccination. The receptors were gathered from a human donor with glioblastoma. The CDR3 runs from the conserved cysteine through the conserved F or W. A D gene is named only where the DNA matches it firmly. Part of the rows lack a size; the others show once, few, many or a class for expanded clones.

.	TRBV11-2	.	TRBJ1-2	TGTGCCAGCAGCTTAGCTCTCAGTACTAACTATGGCTACACCTTC	CASSLALSTNYGYTF
once	TRBV5-1	.	TRBJ2-6	TGCGCCAGCAGCCGGGACATTTCTGGGGCCAACGTCCTGACTTTC	CASSRDISGANVLTF
.	TRBV30	.	TRBJ1-1	TGTGCCTGGAGTGTACGGTCTCCTGAAGCTTTCTTT	CAWSVRSPEAFF
.	TRBV6-5	.	TRBJ1-2	TGTGCCAGCAGCGACAGATCTAACTATGGCTACACCTTC	CASSDRSNYGYTF
.	TRBV5-4	.	TRBJ1-1	TGTGCCAGCGACTTTGGTTTGAACACTGAAGCTTTCTTT	CASDFGLNTEAFF
.	TRBV27	TRBD1	TRBJ2-7	TGTGCCAGCAGTTTACAGGGGGCGCAGGAGCAGTACTTC	CASSLQGAQEQYF
.	TRBV30	.	TRBJ1-4	TGTGCCTGGAGTGTAGGGACATCTGCAACTAATGAAAAACTGTTTTTT	CAWSVGTSATNEKLFF
.	TRBV10-3	TRBD1	TRBJ2-1	TGTGCCACCTGGACAGGGGTCTACAATGAGCAGTTCTTC	CATWTGVYNEQFF
.	TRBV27	.	TRBJ1-5	TGTGCCAGCAGTTTAGGCCAAACCAATCAGCCCCAGCATTTT	CASSLGQTNQPQHF
.	TRBV19	TRBD2	TRBJ2-2	TGTGCCAGTAGTAACGGACTAGCGGGAGTTTACGGGGAGCTGTTTTTT	CASSNGLAGVYGELFF
.	TRBV29-1	TRBD1	TRBJ2-1	TGCAGCGCCCTGGGACAGGGGCATTTGGGTGAGCAGTTCTTC	CSALGQGHLGEQFF
.	TRBV5-5	.	TRBJ2-7	TGTGCCAGCAGCTTGGTGGGCAGACCCTACGAGCAGTACTTC	CASSLVGRPYEQYF
.	TRBV7-2	TRBD1	TRBJ2-4	TGTGCCAGCAGCTTAGGGACAGGGGGAGCCAAAAACATTCAGTACTTC	CASSLGTGGAKNIQYF
few	TRBV12-5	TRBD1	TRBJ1-1	TGTGCTAGTGGCATTACAGGGGATTGGGCTTTCTTT	CASGITGDWAFF
once	TRBV12-5	TRBD1	TRBJ1-1	TGTGCCAGCGCTGGTGCCAGGGGGACTGAAGCTTTCTTT	CASAGARGTEAFF
few	TRBV6-5	TRBD1	TRBJ2-1	TGTGCCAGCAGCCCCCGGGACAGGCTAGACAATGAGCAGTTCTTC	CASSPRDRLDNEQFF
once	TRBV5-6	.	TRBJ1-1	TGTGCCAGCAGCTTGGGGGGCCGTGACACTGAAGCTTTCTTT	CASSLGGRDTEAFF
.	TRBV19	TRBD2	TRBJ2-7	TGTGCCAGTAGCAGCTCTAGCGGGGGGGCTGAGCAGTACTTC	CASSSSSGGAEQYF
.	TRBV6-1	.	TRBJ2-6	TGTGCCAGCAGCCCCAGGGGTTCTGGGGCCAACGTCCTGACTTTC	CASSPRGSGANVLTF
.	TRBV28	.	TRBJ1-2	TGTGCCAGCACTATCAGGGATAATAGCTATGGCTACACCTTC	CASTIRDNSYGYTF
.	TRBV6-5	.	TRBJ2-5	TGTGCCAGCAGTTCCGTGCGGAGTAGCATGGAGACCCAGTACTTC	CASSSVRSSMETQYF
.	TRBV29-1	TRBD2	TRBJ2-3	TGCAGCCTCGGGGAGGGCGGTCGCACAGATACGCAGTATTTT	CSLGEGGRTDTQYF
.	TRBV30	.	TRBJ1-2	TGTGCCTGGAGTGCGACAGGACGAGGATACTATGGCTACACCTTC	CAWSATGRGYYGYTF
.	TRBV5-6	TRBD1	TRBJ2-5	TGTGCCAGCAGCTTGGGTCAGGGGGCGCAGGAGACCCAGTACTTC	CASSLGQGAQETQYF
.	TRBV9	.	TRBJ2-2	TGTGCCAGCAGCGTAGTTCCAAGCGGGACAGGCGGGGAGCTGTTTTTT	CASSVVPSGTGGELFF
.	TRBV27	.	TRBJ2-3	TGTGCCAGCGGGAGGTACGCAGATACGCAGTATTTT	CASGRYADTQYF
once	TRBV25-1	TRBD2	TRBJ2-1	TGTGCCAACAACCTCCTACTAGCGGGGGTATCTTTCTATGAGCAGTTCTTC	CANNLLLAGVSFYEQFF
.	TRBV5-6	TRBD1	TRBJ1-5	TGTGCCAGCAGTCGGGGGACAGCTAGCAATCAGCCCCAGCATTTT	CASSRGTASNQPQHF
.	TRBV6-5	TRBD2	TRBJ2-1	TGTGCCAGCAGTTACTCGATCGAAGCGGGGGAGCAGTTCTTC	CASSYSIEAGEQFF
.	TRBV7-9	.	TRBJ1-2	TGTGCCAGCAGCTTGGCCGGAGGTTGGCAGGGAGGACGCGGCTACACCTTC	CASSLAGGWQGGRGYTF
.	TRBV2	.	TRBJ2-7	TGTGCCAGCAGTGATACGTACAGACCCTACGAGCAGTACTTC	CASSDTYRPYEQYF
.	TRBV7-3	TRBD1	TRBJ1-1	TGTGCCAGCAGCTTATACAGGGGGACTGAAGCTTTCTTT	CASSLYRGTEAFF
.	TRBV5-6	TRBD1	TRBJ1-2	TGTGCCAGCAGCTTGGGGACAGGGGGGGCCTATGGCTACACCTTC	CASSLGTGGAYGYTF
.	TRBV6-1	.	TRBJ1-1	TGTGCCAGCAGTTTAGACAGTAGCATGAACACTGAAGCTTTCTTT	CASSLDSSMNTEAFF
.	TRBV5-6	.	TRBJ1-5	TGTGCCAGCAGCTTCAGGGCCGGCAATCAGCCCCAGCATTTT	CASSFRAGNQPQHF
.	TRBV14	TRBD2	TRBJ2-5	TGTGCCAGCAGCCAAAGGACTAGCGGAAAAGAGACCCAGTACTTC	CASSQRTSGKETQYF
.	TRBV7-6	TRBD1	TRBJ2-7	TGTGCCAGCAGCTTAGCCGGAACAGGGGAAAAACGTTTTTACGAGCAGTACTTC	CASSLAGTGEKRFYEQYF
.	TRBV5-1	.	TRBJ1-2	TGCGCCAGCAGCTTAAGTATCGGGGGTGACTATGGCTACACCTTC	CASSLSIGGDYGYTF
.	TRBV25-1	.	TRBJ2-1	TGTGCCAGCAGTGCGTCCAGAGGCCGTCACAATGAGCAGTTCTTC	CASSASRGRHNEQFF
.	TRBV25-1	TRBD1	TRBJ1-5	TGTGCCAGCAGGGAGACAGGGGGCAGTCAGCCCCAGCATTTT	CASRETGGSQPQHF
.	TRBV7-9	.	TRBJ1-5	TGTGCCAGCAGCTTACCAGGAAATCAGCCCCAGCATTTT	CASSLPGNQPQHF
.	TRBV6-1	TRBD1	TRBJ2-7	TGTGCCAGCAGCATCTCTTACCAGGGGGTCTACGAGCAGTACTTC	CASSISYQGVYEQYF
few	TRBV25-1	.	TRBJ2-1	TGTGCCAGCACCCTAGGGGGGGTAGGTGAGCAGTTCTTC	CASTLGGVGEQFF
.	TRBV7-8	.	TRBJ1-2	TGTGCCAGCAGCAATACCCGGGGAGACTATGGCTACACCTTC	CASSNTRGDYGYTF
medium-sized	TRBV2	.	TRBJ1-6	TGTGCCAGCAGTGCCAGGGGAGGGAATTCACCCCTCCACTTT	CASSARGGNSPLHF
.	TRBV5-1	TRBD2	TRBJ2-7	TGCGCCAGCAGACACACAGATAGCGGGAGCTACGAGCAGTACTTC	CASRHTDSGSYEQYF
once	TRBV12-2	.	TRBJ2-1	TGTGCAAGTCGCTTAAAGGCCACGACTAGCGGGCGTTACAATGAGCAGTTCTTC	CASRLKATTSGRYNEQFF
.	TRBV10-3	TRBD1	TRBJ1-1	TGTGCCATCAGTGAGACAGGGGCTCGCTCTGAAGCTTTCTTT	CAISETGARSEAFF
.	TRBV6-1	TRBD2	TRBJ2-7	TGTGCCAGCAGTGAAGGGACTAGCGGGACCATCTACGAGCAGTACTTC	CASSEGTSGTIYEQYF
.	TRBV15	TRBD1	TRBJ1-3	TGTGCCACCAGCAGATCGACAGGGGGCGGAGGAAACACCATATATTTT	CATSRSTGGGGNTIYF
.	TRBV19	TRBD2	TRBJ2-1	TGTGCCAGTAGTATCCTTTCGGCGGCGGGAGGGAATGAGCAGTTCTTC	CASSILSAAGGNEQFF
.	TRBV2	TRBD1	TRBJ1-3	TGTGCCAGCACCCTAGACAGGGCCAACTCTGGAAACACCATATATTTT	CASTLDRANSGNTIYF
.	TRBV5-1	TRBD1	TRBJ1-6	TGCGCCAGCAGCCTCGGGGGGACAGGTCCGGATTCACCCCTCCACTTT	CASSLGGTGPDSPLHF
.	TRBV5-1	TRBD1	TRBJ1-2	TGCGCCAGCAGCACCGGACAGGAAAACTATGGCTACACCTTC	CASSTGQENYGYTF
.	TRBV19	TRBD2	TRBJ2-3	TGTGCCAGTAGTCCCGGACTAGCGGATACGCAGTATTTT	CASSPGLADTQYF